Given below is one T cell receptor beta chain in context. What it binds is not known. One junction end does not reproduce the germline sequence, and a read error may be involved. The data stem from a study of early stage breast cancer tumors. The study's findings and limits: Tumors had about 2.5-fold higher T cell density and higher clonality than adjacent normal breast tissue. Commonly generated sequences made up most enriched TCRB sequences shared between patients.

TCRdb's copy holds only in-frame clones and misses some; the assay was immunoSEQ multiplex PCR. The data show about 8,400 clones, with 60% to 80% seen just once and over 6.5% held by the top ten. CDR3 length: 15 amino acids. CDR1 and CDR2 (germline): LNHDA, SQIVND (reference sequence). V usage is TRBV19 and J usage is TRBJ2-1, with TRBD1 matching over 7 bases. The sample taken for sequencing was normal breast tissue next to the tumor. The clonotype was recovered from a person aged 60 to 70 with breast cancer. In nucleotides, the CDR3 is TGTGCCAGTAGGATAGGGGGCCTAAGCTACAATGAGCAGTTCTTC. It specifies CASRIGGLSYNEQFF.